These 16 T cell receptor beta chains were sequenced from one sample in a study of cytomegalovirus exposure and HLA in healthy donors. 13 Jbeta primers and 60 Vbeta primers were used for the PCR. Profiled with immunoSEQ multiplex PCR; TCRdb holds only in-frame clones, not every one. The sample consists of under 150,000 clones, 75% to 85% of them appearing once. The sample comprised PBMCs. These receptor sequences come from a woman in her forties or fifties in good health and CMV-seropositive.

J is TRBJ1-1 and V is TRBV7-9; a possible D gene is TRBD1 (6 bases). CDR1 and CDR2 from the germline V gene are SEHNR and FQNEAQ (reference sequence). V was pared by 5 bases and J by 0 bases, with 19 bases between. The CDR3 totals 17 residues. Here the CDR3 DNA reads TGTGCCAGCAGCCTCGATATAGTACAGGGTTTGAACACTGAAGCTTTCTTT. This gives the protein CASSLDIVQGLNTEAFF. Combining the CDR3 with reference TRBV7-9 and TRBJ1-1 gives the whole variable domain DTGVSQNPRHKITKRGQNVTFRCDPISEHNRLYWYRQTLGQGPEFLTYFQNEAQLEKSRLLSDRFSAERPKGSFSTLEIQRTEQGDSAMYLCASSLDIVQGLNTEAFFGQGTRLTVV.

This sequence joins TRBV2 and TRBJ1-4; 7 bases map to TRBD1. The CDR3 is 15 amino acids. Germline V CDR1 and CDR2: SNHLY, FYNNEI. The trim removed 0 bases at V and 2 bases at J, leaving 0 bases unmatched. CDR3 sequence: CASSEADRTNEKLFF. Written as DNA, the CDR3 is TGTGCCAGCAGTGAAGCGGACAGGACTAATGAAAAACTGTTTTTT.

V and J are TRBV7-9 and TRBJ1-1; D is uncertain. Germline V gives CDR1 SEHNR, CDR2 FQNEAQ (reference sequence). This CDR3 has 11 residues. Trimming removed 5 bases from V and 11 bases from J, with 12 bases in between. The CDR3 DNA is TGTGCCAGCAGCGCCCGAAGGGAGGCTTTCTTT. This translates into CASSARREAFF.

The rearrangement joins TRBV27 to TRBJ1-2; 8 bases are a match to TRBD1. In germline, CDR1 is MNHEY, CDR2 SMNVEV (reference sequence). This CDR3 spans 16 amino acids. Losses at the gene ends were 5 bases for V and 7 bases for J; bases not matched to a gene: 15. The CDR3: CASSPRTGTGFRGYTF. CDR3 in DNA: TGTGCCAGCAGTCCTCGGACAGGGACGGGATTCCGTGGCTACACCTTC.

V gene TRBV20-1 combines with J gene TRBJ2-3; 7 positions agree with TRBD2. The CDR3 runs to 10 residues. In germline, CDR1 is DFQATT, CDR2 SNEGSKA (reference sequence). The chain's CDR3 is CKTGGDTQYF. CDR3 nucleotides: TGCAAGACGGGGGGAGATACGCAGTATTTT.

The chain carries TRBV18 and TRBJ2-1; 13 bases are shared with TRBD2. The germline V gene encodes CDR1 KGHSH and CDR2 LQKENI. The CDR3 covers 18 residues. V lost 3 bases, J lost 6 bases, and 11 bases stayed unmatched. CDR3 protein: CASSPTTSGRKRANEQFF. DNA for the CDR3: TGTGCCAGCTCACCTACGACTAGCGGGAGGAAGCGCGCCAATGAGCAGTTCTTC.

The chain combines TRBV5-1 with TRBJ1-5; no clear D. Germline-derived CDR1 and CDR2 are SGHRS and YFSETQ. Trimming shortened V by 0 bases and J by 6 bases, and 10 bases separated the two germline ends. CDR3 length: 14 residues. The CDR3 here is CASSLGVAGQPQHF. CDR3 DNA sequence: TGCGCCAGCAGCTTGGGGGTCGCGGGTCAGCCCCAGCATTTT.

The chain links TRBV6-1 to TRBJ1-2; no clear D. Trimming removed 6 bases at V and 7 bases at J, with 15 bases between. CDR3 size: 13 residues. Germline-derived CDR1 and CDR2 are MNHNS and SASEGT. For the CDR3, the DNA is TGTGCCAGCAGGGAAAGTCTGCGCGCTGGCTACACCTTC. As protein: CASRESLRAGYTF.

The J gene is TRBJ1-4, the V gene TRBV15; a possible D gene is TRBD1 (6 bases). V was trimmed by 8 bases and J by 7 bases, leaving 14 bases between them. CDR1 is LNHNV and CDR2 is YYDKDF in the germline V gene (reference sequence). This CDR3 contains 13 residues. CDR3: CATQTSGVEKLFF. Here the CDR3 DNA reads TGTGCCACCCAAACCTCAGGGGTTGAAAAACTGTTTTTT. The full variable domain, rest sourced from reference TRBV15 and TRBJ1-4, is DAMVIQNPRYQVTQFGKPVTLSCSQTLNHNVMYWYQQKSSQAPKLLFHYYDKDFNNEADTPDNFQSRRPNTSFCFLDIRSPGLGDTAMYLCATQTSGVEKLFFGSGTQLSVL.

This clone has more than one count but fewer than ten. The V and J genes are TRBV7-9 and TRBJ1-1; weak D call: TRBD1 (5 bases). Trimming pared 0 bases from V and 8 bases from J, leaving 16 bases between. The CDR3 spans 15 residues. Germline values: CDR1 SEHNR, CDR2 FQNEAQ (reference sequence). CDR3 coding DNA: TGTGCCAGCAGCTTAGCGCGCGGGGCACAGTGGGAAGCTTTCTTT. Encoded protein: CASSLARGAQWEAFF. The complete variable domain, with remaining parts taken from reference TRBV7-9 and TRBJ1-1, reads DTGVSQNPRHKITKRGQNVTFRCDPISEHNRLYWYRQTLGQGPEFLTYFQNEAQLEKSRLLSDRFSAERPKGSFSTLEIQRTEQGDSAMYLCASSLARGAQWEAFFGQGTRLTVV.

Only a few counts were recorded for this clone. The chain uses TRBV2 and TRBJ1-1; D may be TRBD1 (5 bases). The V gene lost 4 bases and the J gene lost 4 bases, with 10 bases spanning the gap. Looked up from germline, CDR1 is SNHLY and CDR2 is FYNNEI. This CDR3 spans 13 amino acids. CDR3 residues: CASSAGIGTEAFF. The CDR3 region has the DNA TGTGCCAGCAGTGCAGGGATCGGCACTGAAGCTTTCTTT. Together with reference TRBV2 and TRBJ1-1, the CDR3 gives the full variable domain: EPEVTQTPSHQVTQMGQEVILRCVPISNHLYFYWYRQILGQKVEFLVSFYNNEISEKSEIFDDQFSVERPDGSNFTLKIRSTKLEDSAMYFCASSAGIGTEAFFGQGTRLTVV.

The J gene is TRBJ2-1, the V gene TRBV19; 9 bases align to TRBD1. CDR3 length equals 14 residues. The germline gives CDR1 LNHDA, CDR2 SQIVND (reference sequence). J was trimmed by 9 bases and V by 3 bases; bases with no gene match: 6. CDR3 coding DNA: TGTGCCAGTAGTATCGGGGGACAGGGCGGTGAGCAGTTCTTC. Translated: CASSIGGQGGEQFF. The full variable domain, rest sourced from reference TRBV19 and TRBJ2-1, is DGGITQSPKYLFRKEGQNVTLSCEQNLNHDAMYWYRQDPGQGLRLIYYSQIVNDFQKGDIAEGYSVSREKKESFPLTVTSAQKNPTAFYLCASSIGGQGGEQFFGPGTRLTVL.

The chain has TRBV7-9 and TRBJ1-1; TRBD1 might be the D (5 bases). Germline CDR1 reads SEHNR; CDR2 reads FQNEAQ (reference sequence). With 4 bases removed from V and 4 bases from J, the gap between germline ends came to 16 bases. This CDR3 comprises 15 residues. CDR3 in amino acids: CASSSLGGVLTEAFF. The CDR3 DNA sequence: TGTGCCAGCAGCTCCCTGGGGGGGGTTCTCACTGAAGCTTTCTTT.

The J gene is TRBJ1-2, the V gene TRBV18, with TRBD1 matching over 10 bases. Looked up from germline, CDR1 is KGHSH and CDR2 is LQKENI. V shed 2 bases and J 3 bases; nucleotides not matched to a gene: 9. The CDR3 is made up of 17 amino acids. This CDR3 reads CASSPGRAGTGDYGYTF. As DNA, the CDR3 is TGTGCCAGCTCACCAGGCCGAGCGGGGACAGGGGACTATGGCTACACCTTC. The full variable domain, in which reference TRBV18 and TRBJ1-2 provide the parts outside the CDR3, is NAGVMQNPRHLVRRRGQEARLRCSPMKGHSHVYWYRQLPEEGLKFMVYLQKENIIDESGMPKERFSAEFPKEGPSILRIQQVVRGDSAAYFCASSPGRAGTGDYGYTFGSGTRLTVV.

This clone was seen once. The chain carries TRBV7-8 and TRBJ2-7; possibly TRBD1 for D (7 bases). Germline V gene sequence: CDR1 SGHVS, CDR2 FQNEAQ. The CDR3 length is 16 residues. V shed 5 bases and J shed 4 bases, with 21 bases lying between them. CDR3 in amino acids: CASSPHQGGMFYEQYF. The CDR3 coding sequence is TGTGCCAGCAGCCCCCACCAGGGGGGCATGTTTTACGAGCAGTACTTC.

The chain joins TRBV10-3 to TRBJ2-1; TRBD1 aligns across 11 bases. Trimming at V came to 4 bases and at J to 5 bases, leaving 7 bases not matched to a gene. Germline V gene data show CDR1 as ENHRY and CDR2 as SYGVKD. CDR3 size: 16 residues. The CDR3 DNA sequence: TGTGCCATCAGTGGGTGGGGGGGACAGGGGGACAATGAGCAGTTCTTC. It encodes CAISGWGGQGDNEQFF.